This T cell receptor beta chain was captured by sequencing in a study of T cells of healthy individuals. Only a few counts were recorded for this clonotype. Via MiXCR, TCRdb re-called the 5' RACE reads, giving one row per CDR3 protein. Among roughly 87,000 distinct CDR3 sequences listed, 17% were seen once. The CDR3 spans 18 residues. Germline V gene lookup returns CDR1 SGHAT and CDR2 FQNNGV. J was trimmed by 5 bases and V by 1 base; bases with no gene match: 13. J is TRBJ2-3 and V is TRBV11-2; 9 bases are shared with TRBD2. This receptor was obtained from a human donor in good health. CDR3 region: CASSLVSQTSGVGDTQYF. The CDR3 DNA reads as TGTGCCAGCAGCTTAGTGAGCCAGACTAGCGGAGTGGGAGATACGCAGTATTTT. The whole variable domain, filled in from reference TRBV11-2 and TRBJ2-3, reads EAGVAQSPRYKIIEKRQSVAFWCNPISGHATLYWYQQILGQGPKLLIQFQNNGVVDDSQLPKDRFSAERLKGVDSTLKIQPAKLEDSAVYLCASSLVSQTSGVGDTQYFGPGTRLTVL.